This T cell receptor (beta chain) stems from a study of cytomegalovirus exposure and HLA in healthy donors (dated by TCRdb to the late 2010s). Looking at the study overall: According to an earlier analysis of a few hundred of the donors, some 180 million T cells yielded 117 million unique TCR beta sequences and roughly 280 Gb of sequence data. The study combined high-throughput TCR immunosequencing, statistical association of individual TCRs with disease status, and machine learning to predict cytomegalovirus infection status. To study patterns of TCR occurrence, a later analysis re-analyzed previously published TCR beta repertoires from around 660 donors and added high-resolution HLA genotyping. Donor age, sex, ethnicity and CMV serostatus were collected together with the repertoire data. In a later genetic analysis, genome-wide SNP genotypes for about 55% of the roughly 670 donors were used, and that subset was treated as a discovery cohort. Among about 360 genotyped donors of the cohort, an average of approximately 250,000 unique TCR beta nucleotide sequences were sequenced per donor, approximately 20% of them non-productive. Along with the roughly 670-subject first cohort, a separate validation cohort of over a hundred different subjects was used. About 300 gigabases of sequencing data and 70 million to 100 million unique TCR sequences were included in an early release covering 550 to 800 HLA-typed donors. Among the roughly 400 genotyped donors, roughly 80% belonged to the genetic ancestry cluster associated with self-reported Caucasian donors. Five DR-DQ haplotypes were handled as single units for association and clustering, since linkage in the cohort was strong. Typing coverage differed by locus: A, B, C, DRB1 and DQB1 were typed in roughly 620-640 donors, DQA1 in 500 to 550, DPA1 in around 580, and DPB1 in roughly 450. All discovery cohort repertoires had been generated using a single sequencing platform. The study used immunosequencing to profile the T cell repertoires of hundreds of subjects and linked those repertoires to cytomegalovirus serostatus. The study was designed to test whether signatures of past pathogen exposure could be identified by cataloging public T cell receptors. Both class I and class II loci were covered by HLA typing, at four-digit resolution. Rather than drawing on any new phenotypic data, the later analysis identified candidate immune exposures from TCR beta sequences and the way those sequences occurred across donors. To decide whether each TCR beta V gene segment behaved as functional or pseudogenic, an earlier analysis of approximately 600 of the donors relied on high-throughput TCR beta sequencing.

Study-level results and caveats: In an earlier analysis of roughly 560 of the donors, most TCR beta V segments were observed in productive rearrangements about 87% or about 30% of the time, broadly matching IMGT annotations. Assigning TCR associations to individual alleles was difficult when HLA alleles, especially DR and DQ, strongly co-occurred. The earlier analysis of around 600 of the donors excluded roughly 17 rarely observed V segments, including chromosome 9 orphons, because counts were too low. Correlated functional status among segregating V segments might be attributable to linkage disequilibrium, but an unknown experimental factor could not be ruled out. A few of the identified cytomegalovirus-associated TCR beta chains were confirmed in vitro to be specific for cytomegalovirus antigens. Sequencing depth was assumed to be roughly uniform across donors in the presence/absence analyses, though that assumption may not hold. A later genetic analysis associated a missense DCLRE1C variant with V-gene and J-gene trimming of TCR beta chains, and an independent cohort replicated the association. It was suggested by the authors that the approach could potentially be generalized to other disease states and immunological phenotypes. Cytomegalovirus status was reported to be diagnosed by the classifier with high specificity and sensitivity in both the original and validation cohorts. Because some donors lacked HLA typing at each locus, the association tests relied only on the typed subset. While some public TCRs were present in many individuals, most TCR sequences turned up only very rarely across donors. A later analysis found that HLA-associated TCR beta chains were more clonally expanded and had lower generation probabilities than equally common non-associated chains. The only immune exposure information available for the cohort was CMV serostatus. A later analysis reported that several top co-occurrence clusters appeared linked to parvovirus B19, influenza, CMV and Epstein-Barr virus. Some IMGT-functional V segments, including TRBV6-2 and TRBV6-3, could not be told apart with the 87-base-pair reads, so those segments were excluded. According to a later analysis, TCR association rates differed among HLA loci, with DRB1 alleles showing the most associated TCRs and HLA-C alleles showing the fewest. In a later genetic analysis, fewer N-insertions in productive TCRs were reported among donors in an Asian-associated ancestry cluster than the approximately 670-donor mean. A later analysis associated 16,951 TCR beta sequences with specific HLA alleles at a false discovery rate of 0.05. In the study, approximately 160 TCR beta chains were listed as associated with cytomegalovirus. A further reported finding was that TCR beta sequences accurately predicted the HLA-A and HLA-B alleles for most subjects in the first cohort. The cohort was sequenced for TCR beta chains only, and without alpha or paired-chain data the features that could be detected were limited. A cluster of highly shared sequence variants was judged likely to be a technical artifact of the sequencing pipeline. A later analysis found that most CMV-associated TCR beta chains appeared HLA-restricted, with HLA associations seemingly driven largely by CMV exposure.

A word on this clone: This receptor's antigen is unknown.

The library was obtained by the immunoSEQ multiplex PCR assay. The multiplex PCR relied on a mix of 60 forward primers for TCR Vbeta segments and 13 reverse primers for TCR Jbeta segments. The CDR3 region of rearranged TCR beta genes was amplified from genomic DNA by a multiplex PCR assay. Amplified TCR beta libraries were sequenced as 87-base-pair reads on the Illumina HiSeq System. The original pipeline was this. A later analysis counted about 76 million unique TCR beta chains across the 666 repertoires, and about 10 million of these chains were shared by at least two donors. Raw reads were error-corrected and collapsed into unique sequences by a nearest-neighbor algorithm in which closely related sequences were merged to remove PCR and sequencing errors. Alignment of CDR3 sequences to IMGT reference sequences was used to assign V, D and J gene segments. For a sequence to be retained, at least a six-nucleotide match to both a V gene segment and a J gene segment was required. Rearrangements were called productive when the CDR3 lacked stop codons and stayed in frame with V and J; all others were non-productive. CDR3 was defined according to IMGT convention as the region running from the second conserved V-encoded cysteine to the conserved J-encoded phenylalanine. Sequences without an unambiguous match to a single V gene segment were excluded from the earlier analysis of about 630 of the donors. In an earlier analysis of 450 to 750 of the donors, a V segment was called functional when productive rearrangements were above 56.7%, and segregating when the standard deviation between donors exceeded 5%. A statistical classification framework was built to diagnose cytomegalovirus status from the catalog of TCR beta chain sequences. V and J gene assignment, in a later analysis, came from comparing TCR nucleotide sequences with IMGT/GENE-DB human TR gene sequences. Using the TCRdist pipeline, a later analysis assigned CDR3 sequences along with most-parsimonious VDJ recombination scenarios. In a later analysis, every TCR beta chain was defined by the combination of its CDR3 amino acid sequence and its V-gene family, and reads without a unique V-gene family were dropped. As a way to deal with suspected cross-contamination and a sequencing artifact, a later analysis dropped 592 nucleotide sequences that were highly shared and had low generation probability. In a later analysis, a clonal expansion index for each public chain was calculated from normalized within-repertoire ranks of inferred template counts. A later analysis computed generation probabilities with a VDJ recombination model fitted to out-of-frame rearrangements, and checked the results against IGoR. In a later analysis, hypergeometric tests were used to score TCR-TCR, TCR-HLA and TCR-CMV co-occurrence, with a repertoire-size bias correction applied to TCR pairs. To estimate false discovery rates, a later analysis permuted the HLA or CMV assignments 20 times. In a later analysis, co-occurring TCRs were grouped using DBSCAN, and TCRdist sequence similarity was added for clustering within HLA-allele-positive subsets. Co-occurrence clustering excluded repertoires with fewer than 30,000 or more than 120,000 public chains, plus five with anomalous nucleotide sharing. Imported from immuneACCESS, the table was reduced by TCRdb to in-frame sequences with V and J called. These copies leave out some clones; in studies compared against another copy, an unresolved V gene accounts for under half, and the cause of the remainder is not known. Clonal size and the V and J genes are those of that table, whereas D and trimming came from the DNA. This sample's table contains over 100,000 clones. The ten largest clones capture 6.5% to 7% of the sample.

The cohort comprised around 690 healthy bone marrow donors. Cohort members were all nominally healthy when sampled, although unrecorded immune exposures were likely present. The donor was CMV seropositive and was included in the group of 250 to 300 seropositive cohort members. A peripheral blood sample was provided by each donor, and peripheral blood mononuclear cells were used for TCR beta sequencing. The Qiagen DNeasy Blood Extraction Kit was used to extract genomic DNA from the blood cell samples. Trimming leaves V shorter by 5 bases and J shorter by 1 base, with the junction holding 2 bases beyond the gene matches. The CDR3 contains 14 residues, cysteine and phenylalanine counted. This entry keeps only the CDR3 DNA: 42 bases, framed from base 1. The germline V gene yields SQVTM for CDR1 and ANQGSEA for CDR2.

The receptor comes from a man aged 40-49 years in good health and CMV-seropositive. The sample comprised PBMCs. This receptor chain uses TRBV29-1 and TRBJ2-5, with 12 central nucleotides matching TRBD1. The DNA sequence follows: TGCAGCGTTAGGGACAGGGGGCCCCAAGAGACCCAGTACTTC. The translation is CSVRDRGPQETQYF.